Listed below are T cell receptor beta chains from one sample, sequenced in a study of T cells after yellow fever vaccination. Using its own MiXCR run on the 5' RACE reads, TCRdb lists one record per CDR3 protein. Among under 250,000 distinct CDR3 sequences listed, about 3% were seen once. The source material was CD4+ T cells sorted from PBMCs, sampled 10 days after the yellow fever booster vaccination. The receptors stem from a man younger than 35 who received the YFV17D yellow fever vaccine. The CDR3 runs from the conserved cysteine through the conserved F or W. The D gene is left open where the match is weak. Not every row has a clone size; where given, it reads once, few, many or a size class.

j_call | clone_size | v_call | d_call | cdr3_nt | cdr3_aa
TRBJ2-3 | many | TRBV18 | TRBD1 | TGTGCCAGCTCACCCCGGACAGGGTCTAGCACAGATACGCAGTATTTT | CASSPRTGSSTDTQYF
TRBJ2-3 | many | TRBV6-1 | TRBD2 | TGTGCCAGCAGTGAACGGCTAGCGGGGATAGATACGCAGTATTTT | CASSERLAGIDTQYF
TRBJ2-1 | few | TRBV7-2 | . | TGTGCCAGCAGCTCCCAAGGGGTGGCCTACAATGAGCAGTTCTTC | CASSSQGVAYNEQFF
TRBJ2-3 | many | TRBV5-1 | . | TGCGCCAGCAGCTTGGGAAATCCCAATCGCGATACGCAGTATTTT | CASSLGNPNRDTQYF
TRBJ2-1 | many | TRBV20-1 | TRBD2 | TGCAGTGCTCCCCGGTTAGCGGGTGGTAATGAGCAGTTCTTC | CSAPRLAGGNEQFF
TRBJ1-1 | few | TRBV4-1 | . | TGCGCCAGCAGCCAGATACGGCCTGCGAACACTGAAGCTTTCTTT | CASSQIRPANTEAFF
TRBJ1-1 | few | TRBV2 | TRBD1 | TGTGCCAGCATTACCGGGACAGGGGTTGAAGCTTTCTTT | CASITGTGVEAFF
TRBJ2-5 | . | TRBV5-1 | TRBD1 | TGCGCCAGCAGCCCCGCCGGGACAGGGTCCCAAGAGACCCAGTACTTC | CASSPAGTGSQETQYF
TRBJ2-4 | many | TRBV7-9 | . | TGTGCCAGCAGCGGTGGGGGGGCAGACATTCAGTACTTC | CASSGGGADIQYF
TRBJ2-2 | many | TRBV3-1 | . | TGTGCCAGCAGCCAAGTCTATGTGGGCTTCCCCGGGGAGCTGTTTTTT | CASSQVYVGFPGELFF